This T cell receptor beta chain was sequenced in a study of regulatory T cells in long-lasting Graves disease. The time point: newly diagnosed GD, antithyroid drugs for less than 3 months. Generation of the TCR library employed RNA extracted from PBMCs. The patient group derived from an endocrinology department in Xi'an, China. For this clonotype: Its antigen is not known.

Regarding the study as a whole: In persistent patients, shared public clonotypes (2,741) outnumbered those in new patients (about 1,000).

Through Arm-PCR of CDR3 regions and iRepertoire HTBI primers, TCR beta libraries were built. TCRdb ran MiXCR on the multiplex PCR reads and lists one entry per CDR3 protein. This table holds 350,000 to 500,000 distinct CDR3 sequences, 14% found once. The same data also contributed to another study, on T cells in Graves' hyperthyroidism and ophthalmopathy. That investigation notes: In the blood, most expanded thyroid clonotypes above 0.001 appeared as well.

The sequences come from peripheral blood mononuclear cells (PBMCs), collected at new diagnosis, from a patient treated with antithyroid drugs. This TCR was recovered from a woman aged 50 to 60 with Graves disease.

The CDR3 DNA reads TGTGCCAGCTCACCACGATCCGGAACCTACGAGCAGTACTTC. Protein sequence: CASSPRSGTYEQYF. The chain is built from TRBV18 and TRBJ2-7; no clear D. CDR1 and CDR2 (germline): KGHSH, LQKENI. CDR3 size: 14 residues. Trimming left V 1 base short and J 2 bases short, with 9 bases between.